This TCR beta chain emerged from a study of cytomegalovirus exposure and HLA in healthy donors. Donors likely had unrecorded immune exposures despite being nominally healthy when sampled. This clone was counted a single time. What it recognizes is unknown. Study observations and caveats: Per a prior analysis, the majority of TCR beta V segments were productive roughly 87% or roughly 30% of the time. The Asian-associated ancestry cluster reportedly had fewer N-insertions than the approximately 690-donor mean in a later analysis.

V dropped 1 base and J dropped 3; count of bases not matched to a gene: 1. CDR1 SGHAT and CDR2 FQNNGV come from the germline V gene. The CDR3 covers 15 residues. PCR used 60 Vbeta primers and 13 Jbeta primers. Some clones are missing from TCRdb's copy, which holds only in-frame ones; the method was immunoSEQ multiplex PCR. This sample has approximately 150,000 clones; almost 80% occur once, and the top ten carry 1.5% to 2%. The sequenced sample was PBMCs. This TCR was sampled from a woman in her 30s in good health and CMV-seronegative. The J gene is TRBJ1-5, the V gene TRBV11-2; 9 bases agree with TRBD1. The CDR3 loop reads CASSLGTGDNQPQHF. Here the CDR3 DNA reads TGTGCCAGCAGCTTAGGGACAGGGGACAATCAGCCCCAGCATTTT.